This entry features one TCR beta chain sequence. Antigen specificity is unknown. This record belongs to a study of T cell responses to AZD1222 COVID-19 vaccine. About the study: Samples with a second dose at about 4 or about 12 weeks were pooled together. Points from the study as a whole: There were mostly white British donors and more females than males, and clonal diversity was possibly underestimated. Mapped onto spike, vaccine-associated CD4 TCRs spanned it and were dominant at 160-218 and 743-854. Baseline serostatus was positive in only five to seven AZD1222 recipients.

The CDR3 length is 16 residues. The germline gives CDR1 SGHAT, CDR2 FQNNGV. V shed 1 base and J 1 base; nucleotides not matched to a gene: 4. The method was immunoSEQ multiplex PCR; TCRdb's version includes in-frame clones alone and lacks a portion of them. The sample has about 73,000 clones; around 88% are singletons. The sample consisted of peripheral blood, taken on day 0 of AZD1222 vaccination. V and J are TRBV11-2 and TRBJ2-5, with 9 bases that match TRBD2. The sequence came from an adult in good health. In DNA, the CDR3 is TGTGCCAGCAGCTTAGTTGCGGGGGGGTTCCAAGAGACCCAGTACTTC. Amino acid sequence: CASSLVAGGFQETQYF.